Presented here are 15 T cell receptor beta chains from one specimen sequenced in a study of glioma-infiltrating T cells. Amplification of TCR alpha and beta CDR3 regions from RNA used iRepertoire nested multiplex PCR. TCRdb processed the multiplex PCR reads anew with MiXCR; each CDR3 protein has one entry. In the table there are more than 85,000 distinct CDR3 sequences, 25% to 30% of which are singletons. The sequenced material came from glioma tissue, nonneoplastic brain tissue, or PBMCs (not recorded which). The receptors come from a human donor with low-grade glioma or glioblastoma, undergoing nonglioma brain surgery, or in good health (not recorded which).

In this sample, this clonotype turned up many times. Sequence at one end of the junction differs from germline and may be a read error. The CDR3: CANSYGSYNEQFF. In nucleotides, the CDR3 is TGTGCCAACAGTTACGGCTCCTACAATGAGCAGTTCTTC. The chain is built from TRBV6-2 or TRBV6-3 and TRBJ2-1; D gene unclear. The CDR3 extends over 13 amino acids. The germline CDR1 and CDR2 sequences are MNHEY and SVGEGT.

This clonotype came up many times. The chain employs TRBV6-2 or TRBV6-3 and TRBJ2-1; D call uncertain. The V end was cut by 5 bases, the J end by 0 bases, with 14 bases between. The germline V gene has CDR1 MNHEY and CDR2 SVGEGT. The CDR3 totals 16 residues. In DNA, the CDR3 is TGTGCCAGCAGTGGGTCTCCCGTGAGCTCCTACAATGAGCAGTTCTTC. Protein: CASSGSPVSSYNEQFF.

This clonotype came up many times. V gene TRBV4-3 combines with J gene TRBJ2-1, with 13 nucleotides matching TRBD2. In germline, CDR1 is LGHNA, CDR2 YSLEER. J was trimmed by 5 bases and V by 4 bases; bases with no gene match: 8. The CDR3 contains 17 residues. CDR3 nucleotide sequence: TGCGCCAGCAGCCGAGGGTTGGGACTAGCGGGAAACAATGAGCAGTTCTTC. Translation gives CASSRGLGLAGNNEQFF.

This clonotype was picked up many times. CDR3 protein: CASSFAVSYGYTF. The CDR3 coding sequence is TGTGCCAGCAGCTTTGCAGTCTCTTATGGCTACACCTTC. V usage is TRBV7-9 and J usage is TRBJ1-2; D not certain. The ends were cut back, 3 bases at V and 5 bases at J, with 10 bases in the middle. Germline V lookup: CDR1 SEHNR, CDR2 FQNEAQ (reference sequence). This CDR3 is 13 amino acids long.

Notes on this clonotype: This is likely a read error, given that the CDR3 carries no conserved phenylalanine or tryptophan at its end. The chain links TRBV6-2 or TRBV6-3 to TRBJ1-1; 8 nucleotides line up with TRBD1. The germline CDR1 and CDR2 sequences are MNHEY and SVGEGT. There are 12 residues in the CDR3. The CDR3 DNA sequence: TGTACCAGAAGGACAGGGCCCGCGGGGGCTTTCTCT. This translates into CTRRTGPAGAFS.

At least ten counts were recorded for this clonotype. The chain's CDR3 is CASSPIAVRSYNEQFF. The CDR3, as DNA: TGTGCCAGCAGCCCTATAGCGGTACGCTCCTACAATGAGCAGTTCTTC. The rearrangement links TRBV7-9 to TRBJ2-1, with D perhaps matching TRBD2 (6 bases). This CDR3 contains 16 residues. Germline values: CDR1 SEHNR, CDR2 FQNEAQ (reference sequence). Deletions cut 5 bases from V and 0 bases from J, with 14 bases between.

This clonotype was seen repeatedly, ten times or more. V and J are TRBV2 and TRBJ1-1, with D perhaps TRBD1 (5 bases). Germline V gene data show CDR1 as SNHLY and CDR2 as FYNNEI. V was trimmed by 6 bases and J by 1 base, leaving 12 bases between them. This CDR3 region has 14 residues. CDR3 region: CASSRSRGNTEAFF. For the CDR3, the DNA is TGTGCCAGCAGCCGCAGTAGGGGGAACACTGAAGCTTTCTTT.

A remark on this clonotype: This may arise from a read error, as a much more abundant clone is one base away. The chain recombines TRBV7-2 with TRBJ2-7; 7 positions match TRBD2. Trimming took 8 bases from V and 3 from J; bases not matched to a gene: 16. This CDR3 has 16 amino acids. The germline CDR1 and CDR2 sequences are SGHTA and FQGNSA. The CDR3 sequence is CASGPGGGRASYEQYF. DNA for the CDR3: TGTGCCAGCGGACCAGGCGGAGGGAGGGCCAGCTACGAGCAGTACTTC.

The sample holds many counts of this clonotype. The chain recombines TRBV28 with TRBJ2-2; possibly TRBD1 for D (5 bases). The ends were cut back, 10 bases at V and 0 bases at J, with 18 bases in the middle. The CDR3 has 16 residues. The germline V gene encodes CDR1 MDHEN and CDR2 SYDVKM. CDR3 bases: TGTGCCACCAAAAATCAGGGATCCGCGAACACCGGGGAGCTGTTTTTT. Translated, it gives CATKNQGSANTGELFF. Drawing the rest from reference TRBV28 and TRBJ2-2, the complete variable domain is DVKVTQSSRYLVKRTGEKVFLECVQDMDHENMFWYRQDPGLGLRLIYFSYDVKMKEKGDIPEGYSVSREKKERFSLILESASTNQTSMYLCATKNQGSANTGELFFGEGSRLTVL.

This clonotype was found many times. The J gene is TRBJ2-3, the V gene TRBV3-1; tentatively, D is TRBD1 or TRBD2 (5 bases each). The length of the CDR3 is 14 residues. CDR1 and CDR2 (germline): LGHDT, YNNKEL (reference sequence). Trimming removed 0 bases at V and 1 base at J, with 5 bases between. CDR3 DNA sequence: TGTGCCAGCAGCCAAGAGGGGGGCACAGATACGCAGTATTTT. This sequence encodes CASSQEGGTDTQYF.

Many counts were recorded for this clonotype. This chain uses TRBV4-2 with TRBJ1-2; 8 nucleotides agree with TRBD1. Trimming removed 4 bases from V and 8 bases from J; junction bases left unmatched: 9. Germline CDR1 and CDR2: LGHNA and YNFKEQ. The CDR3 loop spans 14 amino acids. The CDR3 DNA follows: TGTGCCAGCAGCCTGTCGGACAGGGCGGACGGCTACACCTTC. Translating gives CASSLSDRADGYTF.

Comment on this clonotype: At one end, the junction sequence differs from germline, possibly due to a read error. The rearrangement links TRBV19 to TRBJ2-2, with 11 positions matching TRBD2. Germline CDR1 is LNHDA and CDR2 is SQIVND (reference sequence). The CDR3 contains 19 residues. CDR3 sequence reads: CASVGGSGLADPNIGELFF. CDR3 coding DNA: TGTGCCAGTGTCGGGGGATCGGGACTAGCGGATCCGAACATCGGGGAGCTGTTTTTT. Based on the CDR3 plus reference TRBV19 and TRBJ2-2, the full variable domain is DGGITQSPKYLFRKEGQNVTLSCEQNLNHDAMYWYRQDPGQGLRLIYYSQIVNDFQKGDIAEGYSVSREKKESFPLTVTSAQKNPTAFYLCASVGGSGLADPNIGELFFGEGSRLTVL.

This clonotype has a handful of counts. The chain recombines TRBV11-3 with TRBJ2-3; a weak D match, TRBD1 (5 bases). Germline V lookup: CDR1 SGHNT, CDR2 YENEEA. Trimming left V 4 bases short and J 3 bases short, with 14 bases between. The CDR3 spans 15 residues. The CDR3, as DNA: TGTGCCAGCAGCTCACACAAGGGGCGTACAGATACGCAGTATTTT. It is translated as CASSSHKGRTDTQYF.

This clonotype showed up just a few times. The chain uses TRBV10-3 and TRBJ1-2; D is unresolved. The CDR3 covers 14 residues. Germline assignment: CDR1 ENHRY and CDR2 SYGVKD. Trimming pared 4 bases from V and 0 bases from J, leaving 9 bases between. The CDR3 DNA is TGTGCCATCAGTGGGGAGGCTACTAACTATGGCTACACCTTC. Protein product: CAISGEATNYGYTF.

This clonotype was seen ten or more times. The chain carries TRBV6-2 or TRBV6-3 and TRBJ2-5; 7 bases are shared with TRBD1. CDR3 length: 17 amino acids. In germline, CDR1 is MNHEY, CDR2 SVGEGT. V gave up 8 bases and J gave up 5 bases; unmatched junction bases: 20. CDR3 nucleotide sequence: TGTGCCAGCCTTACCAACAGGGGCTCGGACCAAATCGAGACCCAGTACTTC. It yields the protein CASLTNRGSDQIETQYF.